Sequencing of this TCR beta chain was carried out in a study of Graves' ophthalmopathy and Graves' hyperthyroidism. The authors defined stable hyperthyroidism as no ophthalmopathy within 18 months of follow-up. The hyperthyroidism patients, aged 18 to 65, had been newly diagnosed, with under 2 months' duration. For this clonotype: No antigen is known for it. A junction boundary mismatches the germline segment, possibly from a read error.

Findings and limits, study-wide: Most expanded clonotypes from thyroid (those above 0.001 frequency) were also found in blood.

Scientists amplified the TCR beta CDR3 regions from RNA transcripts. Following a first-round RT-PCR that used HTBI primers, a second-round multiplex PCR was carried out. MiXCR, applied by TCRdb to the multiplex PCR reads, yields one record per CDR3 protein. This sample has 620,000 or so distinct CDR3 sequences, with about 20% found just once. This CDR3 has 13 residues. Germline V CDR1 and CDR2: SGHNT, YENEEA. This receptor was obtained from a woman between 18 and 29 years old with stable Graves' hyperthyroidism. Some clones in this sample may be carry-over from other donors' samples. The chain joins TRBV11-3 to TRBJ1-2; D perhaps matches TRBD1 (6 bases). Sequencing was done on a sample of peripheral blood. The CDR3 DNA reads TGTGCCAGCAGCTTAGTCCTCACCCAGGGGCAAGCCTTC. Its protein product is CASSLVLTQGQAF.